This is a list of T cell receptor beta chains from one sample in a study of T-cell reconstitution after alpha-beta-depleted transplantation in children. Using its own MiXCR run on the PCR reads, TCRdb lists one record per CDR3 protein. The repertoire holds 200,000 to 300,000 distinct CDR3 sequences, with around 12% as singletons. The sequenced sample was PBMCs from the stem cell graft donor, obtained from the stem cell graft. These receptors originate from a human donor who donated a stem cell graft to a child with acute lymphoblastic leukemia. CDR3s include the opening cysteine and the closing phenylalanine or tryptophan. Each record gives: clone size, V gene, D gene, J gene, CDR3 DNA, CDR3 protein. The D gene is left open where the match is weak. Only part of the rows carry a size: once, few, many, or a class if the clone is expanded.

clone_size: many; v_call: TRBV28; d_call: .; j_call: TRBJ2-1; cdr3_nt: TGTGCCAGCAGTGCAATTGGAGTACCTGGTGAGCAGTTCTTC; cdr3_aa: CASSAIGVPGEQFF
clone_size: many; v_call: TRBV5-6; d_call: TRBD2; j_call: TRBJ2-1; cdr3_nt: TGTGCCAGCAGCCCTATAGCGGGGGGCTCCTACAATGAGCAGTTCTTC; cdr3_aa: CASSPIAGGSYNEQFF
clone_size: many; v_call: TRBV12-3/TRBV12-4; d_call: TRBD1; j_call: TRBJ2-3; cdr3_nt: TGTGCCAGCAGTTTCAACAGGGGCGGTGATACGCAGTATTTT; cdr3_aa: CASSFNRGGDTQYF
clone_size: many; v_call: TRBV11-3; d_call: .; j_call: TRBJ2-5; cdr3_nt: TGTGCCAGCAGCTTATATTCAGGGCATGAGACCCAGTACTTC; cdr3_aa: CASSLYSGHETQYF
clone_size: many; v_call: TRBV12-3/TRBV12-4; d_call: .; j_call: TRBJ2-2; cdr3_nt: TGTGCCAGCAGTTTGGGGGGGCCGAACACCGGGGAGCTGTTTTTT; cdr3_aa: CASSLGGPNTGELFF
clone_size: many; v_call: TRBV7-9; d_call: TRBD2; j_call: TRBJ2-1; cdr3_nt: TGTGCCAGCAGCTCCACTAGCGGGGGATTACATGAGCAGTTCTTC; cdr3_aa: CASSSTSGGLHEQFF
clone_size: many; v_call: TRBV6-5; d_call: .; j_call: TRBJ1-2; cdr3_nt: TGTGCCAGCAGTTCGGGCGACAGTAACTATGGCTACACCTTC; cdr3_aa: CASSSGDSNYGYTF
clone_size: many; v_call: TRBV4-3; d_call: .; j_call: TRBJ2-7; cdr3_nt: TGCGCCAGCAGCCAAGCGGGTGTCAGCGAGCAGTACTTC; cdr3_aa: CASSQAGVSEQYF
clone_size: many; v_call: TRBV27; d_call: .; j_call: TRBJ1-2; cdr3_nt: TGTGCCAGCAGTTCACACCTTGGCAGTGGCGGCTACACCTTC; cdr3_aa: CASSSHLGSGGYTF
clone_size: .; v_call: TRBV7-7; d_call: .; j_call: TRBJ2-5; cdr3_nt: TGTGCTAGCAGCTTAGCTTCTGTGGGTTTGGAGACCCAGTACTTC; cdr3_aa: CASSLASVGLETQYF
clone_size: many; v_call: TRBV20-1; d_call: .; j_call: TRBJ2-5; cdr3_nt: TGCAGTGGAGAGGGTGAAGAGACCCAGTACTTC; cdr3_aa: CSGEGEETQYF
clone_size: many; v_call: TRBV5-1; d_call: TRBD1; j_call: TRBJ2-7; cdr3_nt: TGCGCCAGCGGACAGGTGGCCTCTGAGTACGAGCAGTACTTC; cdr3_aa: CASGQVASEYEQYF
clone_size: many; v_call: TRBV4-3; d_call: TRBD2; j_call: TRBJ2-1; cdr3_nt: TGCGCCAGCAGCCAAAACCCCGGGACTAGCTCCTACAATGAGCAGTTCTTC; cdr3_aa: CASSQNPGTSSYNEQFF
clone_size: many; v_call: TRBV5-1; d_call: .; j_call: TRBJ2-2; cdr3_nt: TGCGCCAGCAGCGCACAGGGATCGCTTTCCACCGGGGAGCTGTTTTTT; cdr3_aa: CASSAQGSLSTGELFF
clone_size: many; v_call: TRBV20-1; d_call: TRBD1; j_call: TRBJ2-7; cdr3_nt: TGCAGTGCTAGGGGGACAGGGAGATACGAGCAGTACTTC; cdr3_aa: CSARGTGRYEQYF
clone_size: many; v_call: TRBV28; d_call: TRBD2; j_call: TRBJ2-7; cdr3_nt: TGTGCCAGCAGTCTCCCCGGGACTAGCGTCGGCCACGAGCAGTACTTC; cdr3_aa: CASSLPGTSVGHEQYF
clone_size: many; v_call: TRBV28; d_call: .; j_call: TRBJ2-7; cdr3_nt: TGTGCCAGCACCTTTGTTGGGGTTTTCTACGAGCAGTACTTC; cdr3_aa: CASTFVGVFYEQYF